These 3 T cell receptor beta chains came from one sample sequenced in a study of T cell responses to AZD1222 COVID-19 vaccine. Generated by immunoSEQ multiplex PCR, the TCRdb table keeps only in-frame clones and is missing some. The sample consists of about 68,000 clones, more than 70% of them appearing once. Sample: peripheral blood, taken on day 0 of AZD1222 vaccination. The source is an adult in good health.

This clone showed up just once. V gene TRBV7-9 combines with J gene TRBJ2-1; 8 bases line up with TRBD2. Germline values: CDR1 SEHNR, CDR2 FQNEAQ (reference sequence). V lost 1 base to trimming and J lost 4 bases; unmatched junction nucleotides: 6. This CDR3 region has 16 residues. DNA for the CDR3: TGTGCCAGCAGCTTAGTCTTGCGGGAGGAGTACAATGAGCAGTTCTTC. Its translation is CASSLVLREEYNEQFF.

The chain has TRBV7-6 and TRBJ2-1; D is unclear. The germline gives CDR1 SGHVS, CDR2 FNYEAQ. Deletions cut 1 base from V and 5 bases from J, with 9 bases between. This CDR3 has 14 residues. The CDR3 DNA reads TGTGCCAGCAGCTTAGAAAGACACGACAATGAGCAGTTCTTC. Protein sequence: CASSLERHDNEQFF.

This chain connects TRBV28 to TRBJ2-5; 8 bases align to TRBD1. Trimming at V came to 8 bases and at J to 5 bases, leaving 13 bases not matched to a gene. CDR3 length: 15 residues. Germline CDR1 and CDR2: MDHEN and SYDVKM. CDR3 sequence reads: CASVGFRGQVETQYF. CDR3 bases: TGTGCCAGCGTGGGCTTCAGGGGGCAAGTGGAGACCCAGTACTTC.